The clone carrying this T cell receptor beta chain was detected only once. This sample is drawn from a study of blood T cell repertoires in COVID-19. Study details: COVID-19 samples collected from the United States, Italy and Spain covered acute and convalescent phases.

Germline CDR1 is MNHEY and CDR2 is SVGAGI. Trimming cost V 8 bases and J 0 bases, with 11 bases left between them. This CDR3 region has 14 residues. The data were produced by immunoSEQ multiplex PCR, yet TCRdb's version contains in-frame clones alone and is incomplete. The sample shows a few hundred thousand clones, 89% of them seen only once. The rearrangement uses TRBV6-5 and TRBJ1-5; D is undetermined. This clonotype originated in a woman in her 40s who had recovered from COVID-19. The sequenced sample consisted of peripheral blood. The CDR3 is CASLMGDSNQPQHF. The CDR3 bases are TGTGCCAGCTTAATGGGAGATAGCAATCAGCCCCAGCATTTT.